The rows below give T cell receptor beta chains drawn from one sample of a study of blood T cell repertoires in COVID-19. Repertoires were generated with immunoSEQ multiplex PCR, while TCRdb's copy carries only in-frame clones and drops some. The sample yields around 300,000 clones, roughly nine tenths seen once. The sequenced sample was PBMCs or T cells enriched from blood (not recorded which). These receptors were obtained from a woman aged 40 to 49 who had recovered from COVID-19. Both conserved end residues are part of each CDR3. The D gene is left open where the match is weak. Clone size is stated in some rows and not others, as once, few, many or a class when expanded.

j_call | v_call | d_call | clone_size | cdr3_aa
TRBJ2-2 | TRBV7-2 | NA | NA | CAGGTGELFF
TRBJ1-1 | TRBV12-3/TRBV12-4 | TRBD1 | NA | CASSSQGSEAFF
TRBJ2-7 | TRBV18 | NA | NA | CASSPPMMAEQYF
TRBJ1-1 | TRBV5-1 | TRBD1 | NA | CASSLRTGMNTEAFF
TRBJ1-3 | TRBV6-5 | NA | NA | CATHKWGGSGNTIYF
TRBJ2-5 | TRBV20-1 | NA | NA | CSASMGVETQYF
TRBJ2-2 | TRBV11-3 | NA | NA | CASSFRLTGELFF
TRBJ2-1 | TRBV14 | TRBD2 | NA | CASSFSPSGRGHNEQFF
TRBJ2-6 | TRBV2 | TRBD1 | NA | CASSVLQGRRANVLTF
TRBJ1-2 | TRBV5-6 | TRBD1 | once | CASSFRDRVDYGYTF
TRBJ1-4 | TRBV6-5 | NA | once | CASRAGQRNEKLFF
TRBJ1-1 | TRBV27 | TRBD1 | few | CASSSLGTGRNTEAFF
TRBJ2-7 | TRBV24-1 | TRBD1 | NA | CATSDSGQGDYEQYF
TRBJ1-5 | TRBV18 | NA | few | CASSPTSGSPGQPQHF
TRBJ2-1 | TRBV10-3 | TRBD2 | once | CAISESPTSGSFDEQFF
TRBJ1-6 | TRBV6-5 | NA | NA | CASSYRSSYNSPLHF
TRBJ1-2 | TRBV5-1 | NA | NA | CASSQGGQRSNYGYTF
TRBJ2-7 | TRBV9 | NA | many | CASSATGNSYEQYF
TRBJ1-2 | TRBV12-3/TRBV12-4 | TRBD1 | NA | CASRGQHYGYTF
TRBJ1-6 | TRBV7-9 | NA | few | CASSGQMGSPLHF
TRBJ1-1 | TRBV19 | NA | NA | CASTQTGPPHTEAFF
TRBJ2-7 | TRBV9 | NA | NA | CASSVESGSSYEQYF
TRBJ2-5 | TRBV5-1 | TRBD1 | once | CASSLDRGWETQYF
TRBJ2-7 | TRBV6-5 | TRBD1 | NA | CASRRDRYYEQYF
TRBJ1-1 | TRBV2 | NA | NA | CASTIESGNTEAFF
TRBJ2-3 | TRBV6-1 | NA | NA | CASSEIRLLGTDTQYF
TRBJ2-3 | TRBV7-3 | NA | NA | CAEALLGAPTDTQYF
TRBJ2-6 | TRBV30 | NA | NA | CAALAPSGANVLTF
TRBJ1-1 | TRBV18 | NA | NA | CASSSTRVLNTEAFF
TRBJ2-5 | TRBV9 | NA | NA | CASSVGPSREETQYF
TRBJ1-4 | TRBV5-1 | NA | NA | CASSPDGTQGKLFF
TRBJ1-4 | TRBV27 | NA | NA | CASSQLGGDEKLFF
TRBJ2-5 | TRBV7-2 | TRBD1 | once | CASSFGTGQETQYF
TRBJ2-7 | TRBV5-4 | NA | NA | CASSQASGAYEQYF
TRBJ2-1 | TRBV4-1 | NA | NA | CASSHLYLGHNEQFF
TRBJ2-2 | TRBV6-5 | NA | NA | CASRLGLAGELFF
TRBJ1-2 | TRBV20-1 | NA | NA | CSVRQGIGYTF
TRBJ2-1 | TRBV25-1 | TRBD2 | NA | CASSRGSGNNEQFF
TRBJ2-5 | TRBV5-1 | NA | NA | CASSPGPGSQETQYF
TRBJ1-3 | TRBV19 | TRBD1 | NA | CASISLRGQGRSGNTIYF
TRBJ1-2 | TRBV25-1 | TRBD1 | few | CASSEYERGRGYTF
TRBJ1-1 | TRBV7-7 | NA | NA | CARVNRAFF
TRBJ2-7 | TRBV23-1 | NA | NA | CAVPFSGEQYF
TRBJ1-5 | TRBV27 | NA | NA | CASSSFFNQPQHF
TRBJ2-7 | TRBV4-1 | NA | NA | CASSQVLTLPANGQYF
TRBJ2-7 | TRBV6-4 | TRBD1 | NA | CASSDTDGAQGVLFNYEQYF
TRBJ2-3 | TRBV5-4 | TRBD1 | NA | CASSRDRGRTDTQYF
TRBJ1-3 | TRBV18 | NA | NA | CASSHSGGTGNTIYF
TRBJ2-3 | TRBV7-2 | NA | NA | CASSLVLESTDTQYF
TRBJ2-2 | TRBV5-1 | NA | NA | CATRTDPNTGELFF
TRBJ1-3 | TRBV4-2 | NA | NA | CASSQDYRRNTIYF
TRBJ2-3 | TRBV9 | NA | NA | CASSGGTVSTDTQYF
TRBJ1-2 | TRBV18 | NA | NA | CASSPVPSGDGYTF
TRBJ2-5 | TRBV5-1 | TRBD2 | NA | CASSDPGLAGGAETQYF
TRBJ2-7 | TRBV5-8 | NA | NA | CASSSRRYEQYF
TRBJ2-5 | TRBV5-4 | TRBD1 | NA | CASSLGGGWETQYF
TRBJ2-1 | TRBV3-1/TRBV3-2 | NA | NA | CASSQESSEQFF
TRBJ2-7 | TRBV14 | TRBD2 | NA | CASSQGRGAGDSYEQYF
TRBJ1-1 | TRBV2 | TRBD1 | few | CASSLDRDSSSTEAFF
TRBJ1-2 | TRBV27 | TRBD1 | once | CASKPRQGVQGYTF